The T cell receptor beta chain under discussion was sequenced for a study of blood T cell repertoires in COVID-19. In the study overall: T cells, B-cell-depleted T cells, or PBMCs provided the cDNA or gDNA that served as material.

Study processing details: Reference gene primer amplification in the assay estimated nucleated cell counts. Only in-frame clones appear in the TCRdb table, and some are missing; sequencing was by immunoSEQ multiplex PCR. V, J and clone size are those of that table, while D and trimming were read from the DNA. The sample has roughly 300,000 clones; around 88% are singletons. The V segment lost 0 bases and the J segment 7 bases; nucleotides outside the gene matches: 19. From germline, CDR1 is SGHNT and CDR2 YYREEE (reference sequence). The length of the CDR3 is 19 residues. The rearrangement uses TRBV5-4 and TRBJ1-2, with TRBD1 identical over 9 bases. Sequencing was performed on peripheral blood. This TCR came from a woman aged 50 to 60 with acute or convalescent COVID-19. Here the CDR3 DNA reads TGTGCCAGCAGCTTGGGTCACGGACAGGGGAGATTGCCCGGAAGTGGCTACACCTTC. This codes for CASSLGHGQGRLPGSGYTF.